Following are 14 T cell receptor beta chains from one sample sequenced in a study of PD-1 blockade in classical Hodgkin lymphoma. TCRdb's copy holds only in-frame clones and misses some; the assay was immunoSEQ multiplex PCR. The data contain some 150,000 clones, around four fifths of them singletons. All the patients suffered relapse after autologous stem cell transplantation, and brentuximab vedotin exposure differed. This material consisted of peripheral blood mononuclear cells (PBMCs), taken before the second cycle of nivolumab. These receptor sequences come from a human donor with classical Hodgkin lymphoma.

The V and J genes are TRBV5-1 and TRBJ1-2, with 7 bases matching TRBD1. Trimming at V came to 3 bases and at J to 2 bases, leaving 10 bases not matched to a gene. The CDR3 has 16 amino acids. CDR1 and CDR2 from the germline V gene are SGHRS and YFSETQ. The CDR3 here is CASSSVRQGPNYGYTF. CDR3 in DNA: TGCGCCAGCAGCTCAGTACGACAGGGACCCAACTATGGCTACACCTTC.

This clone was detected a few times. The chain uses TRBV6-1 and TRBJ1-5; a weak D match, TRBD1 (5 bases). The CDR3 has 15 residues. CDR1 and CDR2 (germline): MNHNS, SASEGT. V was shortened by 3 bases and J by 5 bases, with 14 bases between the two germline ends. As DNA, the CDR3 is TGTGCCAGCAGTGAGTACAGGACCCGGGATCAGCCCCAGCATTTT. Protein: CASSEYRTRDQPQHF.

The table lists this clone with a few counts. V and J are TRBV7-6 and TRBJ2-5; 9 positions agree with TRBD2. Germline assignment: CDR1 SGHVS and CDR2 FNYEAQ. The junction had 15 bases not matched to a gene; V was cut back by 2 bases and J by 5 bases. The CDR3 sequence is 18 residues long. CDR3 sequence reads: CASSLTASGNLEVETQYF. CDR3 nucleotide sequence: TGTGCCAGCAGCTTAACTGCTAGCGGGAACCTGGAAGTTGAGACCCAGTACTTC. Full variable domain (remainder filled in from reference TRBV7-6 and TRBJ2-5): GAGVSQSPRYKVTKRGQDVALRCDPISGHVSLYWYRQALGQGPEFLTYFNYEAQQDKSGLPNDRFSAERPEGSISTLTIQRTEQRDSAMYRCASSLTASGNLEVETQYFGPGTRLLVL.

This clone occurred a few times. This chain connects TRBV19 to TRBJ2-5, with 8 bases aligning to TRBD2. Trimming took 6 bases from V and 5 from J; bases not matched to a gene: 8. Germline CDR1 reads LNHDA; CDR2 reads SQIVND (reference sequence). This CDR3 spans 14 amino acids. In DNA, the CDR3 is TGTGCCAGTAGGGACTTAGCGGGGCATGAGACCCAGTACTTC. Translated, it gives CASRDLAGHETQYF.

The chain's CDR3 is CASSQRTGKYTGELFF. The CDR3 DNA reads as TGCGCCAGCAGCCAGAGAACAGGAAAGTACACCGGGGAGCTGTTTTTT. The genes are TRBV4-3 and TRBJ2-2; D is perhaps TRBD1 (5 bases). The CDR3 runs 16 residues. Between the trimmed V and J ends, which lost 3 bases and 3 bases, there was a span of 14 bases. Germline V gene data show CDR1 as LGHNA and CDR2 as YSLEER.

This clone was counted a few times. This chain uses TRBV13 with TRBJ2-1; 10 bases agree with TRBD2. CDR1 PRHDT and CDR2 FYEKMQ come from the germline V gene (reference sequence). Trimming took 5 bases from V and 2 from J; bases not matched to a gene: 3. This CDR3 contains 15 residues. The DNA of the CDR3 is TGTGCCAGCAGCCCAGCGGGAGGGACCTACAATGAGCAGTTCTTC. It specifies CASSPAGGTYNEQFF.

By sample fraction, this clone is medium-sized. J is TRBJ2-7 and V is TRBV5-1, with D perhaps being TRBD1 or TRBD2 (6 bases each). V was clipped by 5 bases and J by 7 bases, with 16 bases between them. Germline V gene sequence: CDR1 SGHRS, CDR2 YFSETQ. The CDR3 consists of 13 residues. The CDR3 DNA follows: TGCGCCAGCAGTCGGGGGCCGTCTTGGGAGCAGTACTTC. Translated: CASSRGPSWEQYF.

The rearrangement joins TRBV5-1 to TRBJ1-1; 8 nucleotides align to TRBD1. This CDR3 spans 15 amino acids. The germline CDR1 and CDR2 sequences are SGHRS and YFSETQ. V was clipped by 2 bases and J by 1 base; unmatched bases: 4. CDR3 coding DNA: TGCGCCAGCAGCTTAAGTGGACAGGGGAACACTGAAGCTTTCTTT. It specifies CASSLSGQGNTEAFF.

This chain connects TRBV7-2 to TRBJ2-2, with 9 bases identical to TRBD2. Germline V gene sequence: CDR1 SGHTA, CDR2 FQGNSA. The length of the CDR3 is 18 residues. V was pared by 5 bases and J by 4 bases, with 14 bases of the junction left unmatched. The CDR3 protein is CASSVPILAGVVTGELFF. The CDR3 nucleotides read TGTGCCAGCAGCGTCCCAATATTAGCGGGAGTAGTCACCGGGGAGCTGTTTTTT.

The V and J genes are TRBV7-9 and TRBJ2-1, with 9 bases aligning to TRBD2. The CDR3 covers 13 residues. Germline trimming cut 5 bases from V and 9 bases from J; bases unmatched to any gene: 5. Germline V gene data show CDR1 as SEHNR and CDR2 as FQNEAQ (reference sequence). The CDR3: CASSTLAGSEQFF. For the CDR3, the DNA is TGTGCCAGCAGCACTCTAGCGGGATCTGAGCAGTTCTTC.

In nucleotides, the CDR3 is TGTGCCATCAGTGAGAGGGCCGGGCGAAATGGAAACACCATATATTTT. Residues: CAISERAGRNGNTIYF. This chain joins TRBV10-3 and TRBJ1-3; D not resolved. CDR1 is ENHRY, CDR2 SYGVKD, per germline. Trimming pared 2 bases from V and 3 bases from J, leaving 14 bases between. This CDR3 comprises 16 residues.

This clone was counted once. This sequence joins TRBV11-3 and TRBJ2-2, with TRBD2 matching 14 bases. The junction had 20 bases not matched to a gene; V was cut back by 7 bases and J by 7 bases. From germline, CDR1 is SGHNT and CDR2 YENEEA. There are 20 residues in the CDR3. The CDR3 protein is CASNDSFPRLAGGPVGELFF. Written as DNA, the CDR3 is TGTGCCAGCAACGACAGCTTTCCGAGACTAGCGGGAGGGCCTGTCGGGGAGCTGTTTTTT.

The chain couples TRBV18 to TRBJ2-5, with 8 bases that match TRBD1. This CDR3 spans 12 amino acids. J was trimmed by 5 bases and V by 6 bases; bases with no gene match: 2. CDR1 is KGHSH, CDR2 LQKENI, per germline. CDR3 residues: CASSGQGETQYF. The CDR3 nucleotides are TGTGCCAGCTCTGGACAGGGCGAGACCCAGTACTTC.

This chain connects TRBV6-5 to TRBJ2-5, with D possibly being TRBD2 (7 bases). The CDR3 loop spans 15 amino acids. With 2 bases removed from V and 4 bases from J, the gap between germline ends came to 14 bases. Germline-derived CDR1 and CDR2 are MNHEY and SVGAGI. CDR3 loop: CASSYGGGALETQYF. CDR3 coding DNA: TGTGCCAGCAGTTACGGTGGGGGGGCCCTAGAGACCCAGTACTTC.